This T cell receptor beta chain was sequenced in a study of cytomegalovirus exposure and HLA in healthy donors. Study-wide results and limits: In a later analysis, donors in an Asian-associated ancestry cluster reportedly had fewer N-insertions in productive TCRs than the cohort mean. The study had only CMV serostatus as immune exposure information.

About this clone: What it recognizes is unknown.

The PCR had 60 Vbeta and 13 Jbeta primers. Clones were read by immunoSEQ multiplex PCR, and TCRdb kept only the in-frame ones, dropping some. The profile shows about 170,000 clones, 84% of them singletons. This CDR3 spans 15 amino acids. Trimming took 4 bases from V and 4 from J; bases not matched to a gene: 9. Germline V CDR1 and CDR2: SGHNT, YYREEE (reference sequence). The sequence was obtained from a boy aged 2 to 10 in good health and CMV-seronegative. J is TRBJ2-3 and V is TRBV5-4; 7 nucleotides align to TRBD2. The sequencing sample was made of PBMCs. The CDR3, as DNA: TGTGCCAGCAGCCCCCCGCCGGGAGGTCCAGATACGCAGTATTTT. It is translated as CASSPPPGGPDTQYF.